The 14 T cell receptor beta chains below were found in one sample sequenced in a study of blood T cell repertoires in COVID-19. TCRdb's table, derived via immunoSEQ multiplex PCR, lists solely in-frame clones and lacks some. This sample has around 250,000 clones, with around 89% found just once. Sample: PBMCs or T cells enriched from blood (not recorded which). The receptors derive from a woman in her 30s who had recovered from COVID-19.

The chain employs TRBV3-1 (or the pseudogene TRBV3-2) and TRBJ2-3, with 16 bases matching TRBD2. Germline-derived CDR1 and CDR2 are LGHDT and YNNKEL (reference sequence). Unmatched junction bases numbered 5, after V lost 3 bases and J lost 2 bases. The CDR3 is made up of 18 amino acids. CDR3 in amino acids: CASSQPGLAGGITDTQYF. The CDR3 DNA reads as TGTGCCAGCAGCCAGCCGGGACTAGCGGGAGGGATCACAGATACGCAGTATTTT.

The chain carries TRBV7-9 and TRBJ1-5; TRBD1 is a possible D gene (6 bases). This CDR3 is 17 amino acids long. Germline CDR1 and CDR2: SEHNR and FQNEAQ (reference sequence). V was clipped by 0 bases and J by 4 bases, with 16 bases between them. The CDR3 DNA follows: TGTGCCAGCAGCTTAGCGCGTGGGCAGGGGAAGAATCAGCCCCAGCATTTT. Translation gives CASSLARGQGKNQPQHF.

CDR3 sequence reads: CASSLAVLEHEAFF. CDR3 coding DNA: TGTGCCAGCAGCTTAGCGGTACTGGAGCATGAAGCTTTCTTT. The chain uses TRBV7-2 and TRBJ1-1, with D unresolved. Deletions cut 0 bases from V and 7 bases from J, with 12 bases between. CDR1 is SGHTA, CDR2 FQGNSA, per germline. The CDR3 has 14 residues.

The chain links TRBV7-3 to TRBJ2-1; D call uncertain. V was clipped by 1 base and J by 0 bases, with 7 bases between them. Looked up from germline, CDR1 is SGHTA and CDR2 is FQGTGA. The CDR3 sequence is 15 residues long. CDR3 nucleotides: TGTGCCAGCAGCTTAATGGCAACCTCCTACAATGAGCAGTTCTTC. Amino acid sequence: CASSLMATSYNEQFF.

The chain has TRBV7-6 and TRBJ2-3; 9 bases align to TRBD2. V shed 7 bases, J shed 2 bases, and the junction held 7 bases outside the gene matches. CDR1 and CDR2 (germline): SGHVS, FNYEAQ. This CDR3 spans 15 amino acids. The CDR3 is CASKPGTSYTDTQYF. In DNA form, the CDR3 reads TGTGCCAGCAAGCCGGGGACTAGCTACACAGATACGCAGTATTTT.

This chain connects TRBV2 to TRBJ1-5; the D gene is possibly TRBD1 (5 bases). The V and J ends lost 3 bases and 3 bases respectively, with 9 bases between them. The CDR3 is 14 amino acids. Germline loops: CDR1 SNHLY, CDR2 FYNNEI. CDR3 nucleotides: TGTGCCAGCAGTGACAGGGCCATCAATCAGCCCCAGCATTTT. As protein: CASSDRAINQPQHF. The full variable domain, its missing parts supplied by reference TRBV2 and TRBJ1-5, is EPEVTQTPSHQVTQMGQEVILRCVPISNHLYFYWYRQILGQKVEFLVSFYNNEISEKSEIFDDQFSVERPDGSNFTLKIRSTKLEDSAMYFCASSDRAINQPQHFGDGTRLSIL.

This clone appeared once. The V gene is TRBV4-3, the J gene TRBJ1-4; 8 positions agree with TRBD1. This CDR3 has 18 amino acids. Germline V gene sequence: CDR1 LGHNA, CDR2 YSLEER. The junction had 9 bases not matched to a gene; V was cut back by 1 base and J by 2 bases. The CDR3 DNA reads TGCGCCAGCAGCCAAGGAATTTCAGGGGGCGCGACTAATGAAAAACTGTTTTTT. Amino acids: CASSQGISGGATNEKLFF.

CDR3 nucleotides: TGTGCCAGCAGACCAGGACAGTCGAACACTGAAGCTTTCTTT. It yields the protein CASRPGQSNTEAFF. The chain is built from TRBV2 and TRBJ1-1, with TRBD1 as a possible D gene (6 bases). Trimming removed 6 bases at V and 1 base at J, with 12 bases between. Germline V gene lookup returns CDR1 SNHLY and CDR2 FYNNEI. The CDR3 is 14 residues long.

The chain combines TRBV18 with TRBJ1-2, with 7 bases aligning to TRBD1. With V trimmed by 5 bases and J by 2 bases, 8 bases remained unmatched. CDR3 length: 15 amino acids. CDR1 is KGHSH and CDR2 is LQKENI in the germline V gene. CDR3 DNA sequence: TGTGCCAGCTCAAACCCTCCGACAGGGAACTATGGCTACACCTTC. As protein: CASSNPPTGNYGYTF.

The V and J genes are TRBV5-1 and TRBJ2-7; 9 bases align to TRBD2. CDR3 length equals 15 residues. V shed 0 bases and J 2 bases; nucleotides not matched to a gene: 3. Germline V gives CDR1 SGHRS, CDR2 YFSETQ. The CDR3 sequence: CASSLAAGGTYEQYF. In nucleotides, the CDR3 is TGCGCCAGCAGCTTGGCGGCGGGAGGGACCTACGAGCAGTACTTC.

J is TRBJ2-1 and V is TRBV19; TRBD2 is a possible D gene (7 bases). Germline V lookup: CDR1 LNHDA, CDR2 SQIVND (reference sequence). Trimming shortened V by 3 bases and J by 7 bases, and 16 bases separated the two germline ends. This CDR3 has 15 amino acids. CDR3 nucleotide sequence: TGTGCCAGTAGTATGGGGTACGGGGGGCGGAATGAGCAGTTCTTC. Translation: CASSMGYGGRNEQFF.

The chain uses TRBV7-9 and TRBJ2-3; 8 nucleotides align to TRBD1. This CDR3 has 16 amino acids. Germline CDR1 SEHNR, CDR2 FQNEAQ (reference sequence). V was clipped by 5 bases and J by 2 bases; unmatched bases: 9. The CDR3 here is CASSLRTGTNTDTQYF. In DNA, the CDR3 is TGTGCCAGCAGCCTCCGGACAGGGACCAACACAGATACGCAGTATTTT. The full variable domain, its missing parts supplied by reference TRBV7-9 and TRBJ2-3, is DTGVSQNPRHKITKRGQNVTFRCDPISEHNRLYWYRQTLGQGPEFLTYFQNEAQLEKSRLLSDRFSAERPKGSFSTLEIQRTEQGDSAMYLCASSLRTGTNTDTQYFGPGTRLTVL.

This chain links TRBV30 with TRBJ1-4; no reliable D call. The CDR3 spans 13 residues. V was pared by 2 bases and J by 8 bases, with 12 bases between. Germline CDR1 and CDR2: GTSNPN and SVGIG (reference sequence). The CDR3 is CAWSRGGHEKLFF. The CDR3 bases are TGTGCCTGGAGTCGGGGTGGGCACGAAAAACTGTTTTTT.

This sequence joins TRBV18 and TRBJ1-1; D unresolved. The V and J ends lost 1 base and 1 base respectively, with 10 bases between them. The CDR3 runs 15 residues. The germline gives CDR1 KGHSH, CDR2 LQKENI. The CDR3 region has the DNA TGTGCCAGCTCACCACGAGATGGAGGGAACACTGAAGCTTTCTTT. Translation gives CASSPRDGGNTEAFF.